This T cell receptor (beta chain) was obtained from a study of T cells after posttransplantation cyclophosphamide. Whole-study findings and limits: Later blood repertoires were often dominated by clones from the donor CD8+ memory compartment. After PTCy, TRB diversity resembled that of CNI/methotrexate controls. TRB overlap between skin or GI tissue T cells and blood was limited.

Sequencing was performed with immunoSEQ multiplex PCR; in TCRdb, only in-frame clones are kept and a portion is missing. The data show approximately 52,000 clones, 85% to 90% seen once. The CDR3 covers 15 residues. V dropped 0 bases and J dropped 5; count of bases not matched to a gene: 4. Germline CDR1 reads GTSNPN; CDR2 reads SVGIG (reference sequence). A remark on this clone: Its antigen is still unknown.

This chain uses TRBV30 with TRBJ1-4; 9 bases are a match to TRBD1. Sequencing input: PBMCs. The receptor comes from a man aged 25 to 40 with a blood cancer, CMV-positive, and with a related stem cell donor. In DNA, the CDR3 is TGTGCCTGGAGTGTGCGTGGGACAGGGAATGAAAAACTGTTTTTT. Encoded protein: CAWSVRGTGNEKLFF. Using reference TRBV30 and TRBJ1-4 for the parts outside the CDR3, the full variable domain is SQTIHQWPATLVQPVGSPLSLECTVEGTSNPNLYWYRQAAGRGLQLLFYSVGIGQISSEVPQNLSASRPQDRQFILSSKKLLLSDSGFYLCAWSVRGTGNEKLFFGSGTQLSVL.